This T cell receptor beta chain emerged from a study of molecular identifiers for immune sequencing clone quantification listed by TCRdb under 2018. Notes on the research overall: In a replicate experiment, RNA from about 20,000 or 100,000 naive CD8 T cells was split into five aliquots, four of which were sequenced. This methods study benchmarked molecular-identifier clustering-based TCR repertoire sequencing (MIDCIRS) and TCR RNA copy counting, using CD8 T cells to do so.

The library came from PCR. The data were produced on an Illumina HiSeq 4000. Bulk TCR libraries were generated as previously described, with the TCR primers listed in Table S5 used. The Qiagen AllPrep DNA/RNA kit was used to purify total RNA. Reads from multiple sequencing runs of the same library were pooled before analysis. Turning to the authors' computational methods: Reads were retained only if their TCR constant sequence matched exactly, and those retained reads were trimmed to 150 nt and grouped according to their 12-nt molecular barcodes. Within each barcode group, reads were sub-clustered at a 15% Levenshtein threshold, and quality-weighted consensus sequences were built per RNA molecule. Non-functional sequences were excluded, and lower-count sequences lying one edit away from another sequence were also excluded. Barcode sub-clusters with fewer than 20% of the maximum read count were removed, based on fitting two negative binomial distributions. TCRdb cleaned the public reads at Q25 with fastp, built clones with MiXCR and kept in-frame beta chains. Here each entry gathers all rows of one CDR3 protein and keeps the most common genes and DNA. TCRdb, not the authors, supplied the V and J calls. The sample records under 650,000 distinct CDR3 sequences, 15% to 20% of which are singletons. Together, the top ten hold roughly 0.85% of the sample.

The paper's findings and limits, for the study overall: In CMV-specific effector cells, clones with more than 20 RNA copies contained over 99% of molecules, whereas in naive cells such clones contained under 1% of molecules. Even against a background of one million naive CD8 T cells, spiked-in Jurkat TCR RNA amounting to a single cell's worth was reported to be detectable. The naive libraries included spiked-in Jurkat TCR RNA (fewer than eleven copies' worth), and this RNA is not part of the donor repertoire. Modeling indicated around 2.7 TCR RNA copies recovered per cell, compared with about 10 by digital PCR, which implies a capture efficiency of 25% to 35%. Highly expanded clone sizes could be underestimated because identical TCR molecules may share a barcode. When barcode sub-clustering was not used, chimeric consensus sequences inflated TCR diversity, with chimeras reaching as high as 47%.

Libraries of naive CD8 T cells were generated from roughly 20,000 to 1,000,000 sorted cells, with 10%, 30% or 50% of the purified RNA used. Naive CD8 T cells, defined as CD8+CD4-CCR7+CD45RA+, were FACS-sorted into RLT Plus buffer on a BD FACSAria II. Roughly ten TCR copies' worth of Jurkat RNA were spiked into roughly 19,000-1,000,000 naive CD8 T cell samples to test detection sensitivity. Enrichment of CD8 T cells was done with RosetteSep CD8+ T Cell Enrichment Cocktail plus Ficoll-Paque, and ACK red cell lysis came afterward. This clonotype was observed a few times. Its target antigen remains unknown. No much larger clonotype is one base removed from it; base qualities were not supplied. The CDR3 starts with the cysteine, ends with the phenylalanine, and has 15 residues. Kept here is only the CDR3 DNA, which spans 45 bases and is read in frame from base 1. CDR1 and CDR2 were assigned from the germline V gene as SQVTM and ANQGSEA. Ends trimmed: V by 2 bases, J by 10 bases; bases unmatched to a gene: 8.

The TCR comes from a human donor in good health. Some libraries in this study had Jurkat cell RNA spiked in. Sequencing input: naive CD8+ T cells from blood, with Jurkat cell RNA spiked in. The label giving this sample's cell subset or site can be read as: FACS-sorted CD8+CD4-CCR7+CD45RA+ naive T cells. This sequence uses TRBV29-1 and TRBJ2-1, and TRBD2 aligns with 13 junction nucleotides. The CDR3 corresponds to CSVEPTSGRAREQFF. The DNA is as follows: TGCAGCGTTGAACCCACTAGCGGGAGGGCCCGGGAGCAGTTCTTC.